The count of the clone carrying this TCR beta chain is one. V trimming: 5 bases; J trimming: 8 bases; junction bases outside the gene matches: 9. CDR1 and CDR2 (germline): SNHLY, FYNNEI. The CDR3 sequence is 15 residues long. As handled by the study authors: Reference gene primer amplification gave nucleated cell count estimates. Profiling relied on immunoSEQ multiplex PCR, and the TCRdb table lists in-frame clones only, not all of them. V and J calls and clone size are copied from that table; D and trimming were computed from the DNA. The sample holds roughly 62,000 clones, roughly four fifths seen once. This specimen belongs to a study of blood T cell repertoires in COVID-19. For the study at large: COVID-19 samples from acute and convalescent phases originated in the United States, Italy and Spain. PBMCs, B-cell-depleted T cells, or T cells were the source of the cDNA or gDNA that made up the material.

This chain uses TRBV2 with TRBJ1-4; 9 nucleotides agree with TRBD1. The sample was peripheral blood. This receptor was identified in a man aged 55 to 69 with acute or convalescent COVID-19. The DNA of the CDR3 is TGTGCCAGCAGTCCCGGGACAGGGATTGTCGAAAAACTGTTTTTT. Translating gives CASSPGTGIVEKLFF.